The next 31 T cell receptor beta chains were all read from a single sample in a study of OX40 agonist ivuxolimab in advanced cancers. Generated by immunoSEQ multiplex PCR, the TCRdb table keeps only in-frame clones and is missing some. This table holds some 130,000 clones, about 92% found once. The specimen was CD4+ or CD8+ T cells sorted from blood, collected in a trial of the OX40 agonist ivuxolimab. Every receptor here comes from an adult with an advanced solid tumor such as melanoma, head and neck, liver or kidney cancer.

The chain employs TRBV28 and TRBJ2-5; 8 bases agree with TRBD2. This CDR3 has 14 amino acids. With V trimmed by 2 bases and J by 11 bases, 10 bases remained unmatched. The V gene's germline CDR1 is MDHEN and CDR2 SYDVKM. CDR3 sequence (DNA): TGTGCCAGCAGTTTACCCGGGAGGGTAAGGGAGCAGTACTTC. This codes for CASSLPGRVREQYF.

The rearrangement joins TRBV19 to TRBJ1-1; a possible D gene is TRBD1 (5 bases). This CDR3 has 16 residues. Germline V gene sequence: CDR1 LNHDA, CDR2 SQIVND (reference sequence). Deletions cut 7 bases from V and 0 bases from J, with 18 bases between. The CDR3 reads CASKGRERNLNTEAFF. The CDR3 DNA reads TGTGCCAGTAAGGGCAGGGAAAGAAACCTGAACACTGAAGCTTTCTTT. Drawing the rest from reference TRBV19 and TRBJ1-1, the complete variable domain is DGGITQSPKYLFRKEGQNVTLSCEQNLNHDAMYWYRQDPGQGLRLIYYSQIVNDFQKGDIAEGYSVSREKKESFPLTVTSAQKNPTAFYLCASKGRERNLNTEAFFGQGTRLTVV.

The J gene is TRBJ1-1, the V gene TRBV6-5; D gene ambiguous. From germline, CDR1 is MNHEY and CDR2 SVGAGI. The CDR3 is 11 residues long. V was shortened by 6 bases and J by 5 bases, with 7 bases between the two germline ends. CDR3 sequence (DNA): TGTGCCAGCAGCGGAAGTACTGAAGCTTTCTTT. It is translated as CASSGSTEAFF.

The chain has TRBV27 and TRBJ1-2, with D tentatively TRBD1 (5 bases). V was pared by 2 bases and J by 4 bases, with 11 bases between. The CDR3 sequence is 14 residues long. The germline gives CDR1 MNHEY, CDR2 SMNVEV (reference sequence). The CDR3 DNA sequence: TGTGCCAGCAGTTTAAAGGAGGGGCCCTATGGCTACACCTTC. Residues: CASSLKEGPYGYTF.

This chain links TRBV5-5 with TRBJ1-1, with 7 bases that match TRBD1. This CDR3 region has 14 residues. CDR1 SGHKS and CDR2 YYEKEE come from the germline V gene (reference sequence). V trimming: 0 bases; J trimming: 4 bases; junction bases outside the gene matches: 3. The CDR3 region is CASSLVAGGTEAFF. CDR3 sequence (DNA): TGTGCCAGCAGCTTGGTAGCAGGGGGCACTGAAGCTTTCTTT.

This sequence joins TRBV27 and TRBJ1-2; TRBD1 matches at 10 bases. CDR1 and CDR2 from the germline V gene are MNHEY and SMNVEV (reference sequence). CDR3 size: 17 residues. V shed 5 bases, J shed 4 bases, and the junction held 13 bases outside the gene matches. The CDR3 DNA reads as TGTGCCAGCAGTCCGCGGACAGGGGGTGAGGGAATCTATGGCTACACCTTC. It encodes CASSPRTGGEGIYGYTF.

This clone was counted once. As DNA, the CDR3 is TGTGCCAGCAGCGCCTCGGCGGGGCGAACAGATACGCAGTATTTT. It yields the protein CASSASAGRTDTQYF. This chain links TRBV6-4 with TRBJ2-3; perhaps TRBD2 as D (6 bases). Germline CDR1 reads MRHNA; CDR2 reads SNTAGT. Trimming removed 6 bases at V and 3 bases at J, with 16 bases between. CDR3 length: 15 residues.

V is TRBV5-1 and J is TRBJ2-1; no definite D call. Germline assignment: CDR1 SGHRS and CDR2 YFSETQ. The length of the CDR3 is 12 residues. V was pared by 4 bases and J by 5 bases, with 7 bases between. The CDR3 sequence: CASSRPDNEQFF. The CDR3 coding sequence is TGCGCCAGCAGCCGACCAGACAATGAGCAGTTCTTC.

The J gene is TRBJ2-2, the V gene TRBV7-9, with 7 bases that match TRBD1. CDR3 length equals 15 residues. Germline V gene data show CDR1 as SEHNR and CDR2 as FQNEAQ (reference sequence). With 3 bases clipped from V and 4 bases from J, the junction kept 5 bases outside the gene matches. CDR3 sequence reads: CASSFFAGGTGELFF. The CDR3 region has the DNA TGTGCCAGCAGCTTTTTTGCAGGGGGCACCGGGGAGCTGTTTTTT. Together with reference TRBV7-9 and TRBJ2-2, the CDR3 gives the full variable domain: DTGVSQNPRHKITKRGQNVTFRCDPISEHNRLYWYRQTLGQGPEFLTYFQNEAQLEKSRLLSDRFSAERPKGSFSTLEIQRTEQGDSAMYLCASSFFAGGTGELFFGEGSRLTVL.

The chain links TRBV5-1 to TRBJ1-2; weak D call: TRBD1 (5 bases). The CDR3 consists of 14 residues. In germline, CDR1 is SGHRS, CDR2 YFSETQ. V lost 0 bases, J lost 2 bases, and 8 bases lay in between. CDR3 amino acids: CASSLEGANYGYTF. CDR3 coding DNA: TGCGCCAGCAGCTTGGAAGGGGCCAACTATGGCTACACCTTC.

The chain recombines TRBV10-1 with TRBJ2-5, with TRBD1 matching over 8 bases. Germline assignment: CDR1 WNHNN and CDR2 SYGVQD (reference sequence). The CDR3 has 13 residues. J gave up 4 bases and V 6 bases, and 4 bases lay outside the gene matches. The CDR3 reads CASRAGQGETQYF. The CDR3 DNA follows: TGCGCCAGCAGGGCCGGACAGGGAGAGACCCAGTACTTC.

This chain connects TRBV19 to TRBJ1-1; D may be TRBD1 (5 bases). Germline V gene sequence: CDR1 LNHDA, CDR2 SQIVND (reference sequence). CDR3 length: 13 residues. Trimming shortened V by 6 bases and J by 0 bases, and 8 bases separated the two germline ends. Here the CDR3 DNA reads TGTGCCAGTAGGCCGACAGTGAACACTGAAGCTTTCTTT. Amino acid sequence: CASRPTVNTEAFF.

The chain joins TRBV6-5 to TRBJ1-4, with 9 bases that match TRBD1. CDR3 length: 15 residues. Losses at the gene ends were 6 bases for V and 8 bases for J; bases not matched to a gene: 10. CDR1 is MNHEY and CDR2 is SVGAGI in the germline V gene. The CDR3 bases are TGTGCCAGCAGCGACAACAGGGGGCCGGGAGAAAAACTGTTTTTT. This encodes CASSDNRGPGEKLFF.

This sequence joins TRBV7-2 and TRBJ1-2; the D is unclear. Germline CDR1 reads SGHTA; CDR2 reads FQGNSA. Deletions cut 1 base from V and 6 bases from J, with 15 bases between. The CDR3 consists of 15 residues. This CDR3 is CASSLVEVPIHGYTF. CDR3 in DNA: TGTGCCAGCAGCTTAGTCGAGGTCCCCATTCATGGCTACACCTTC. Using reference TRBV7-2 and TRBJ1-2 for the parts outside the CDR3, the full variable domain is GAGVSQSPSNKVTEKGKDVELRCDPISGHTALYWYRQSLGQGLEFLIYFQGNSAPDKSGLPSDRFSAERTGGSVSTLTIQRTQQEDSAVYLCASSLVEVPIHGYTFGSGTRLTVV.

This clone was counted once. The chain couples TRBV9 to TRBJ2-1, with a tentative D call TRBD2 (6 bases). The CDR3 length is 16 residues. CDR1 is SGDLS and CDR2 is YYNGEE in the germline V gene. V gave up 0 bases and J gave up 10 bases, with 20 bases separating them. Here the CDR3 reads CASSVEVSGTIGEQFF. CDR3 in DNA: TGTGCCAGCAGCGTAGAGGTTAGCGGAACCATCGGGGAGCAGTTCTTC.

The chain joins TRBV4-3 to TRBJ1-1; D uncertain. The V end was cut by 1 base, the J end by 1 base, with 10 bases between. CDR1 is LGHNA, CDR2 YSLEER, per germline. The CDR3 totals 15 residues. The CDR3 DNA sequence: TGCGCCAGCAGCCAAGCTTACTTGGGGAACACTGAAGCTTTCTTT. It is translated as CASSQAYLGNTEAFF.

The chain uses TRBV2 and TRBJ2-7; 7 positions match TRBD1. This CDR3 contains 17 residues. Germline trimming cut 6 bases from V and 2 bases from J; bases unmatched to any gene: 16. CDR1 is SNHLY, CDR2 FYNNEI, per germline. CDR3 sequence (DNA): TGTGCCAGCAGCCTTCCCGGGAAGACAGGGACAGCCTACGAGCAGTACTTC. Protein: CASSLPGKTGTAYEQYF.

This sequence joins TRBV4-3 and TRBJ1-5, with unresolved D. V shed 0 bases and J shed 0 bases, with 6 bases lying between them. This CDR3 contains 15 residues. Germline V gene lookup returns CDR1 LGHNA and CDR2 YSLEER. This chain's CDR3 is CASSQDLSSNQPQHF. In DNA, the CDR3 is TGCGCCAGCAGCCAAGATCTCAGTAGCAATCAGCCCCAGCATTTT.

This clone was recorded a few times. This chain joins TRBV10-2 and TRBJ1-1, with 8 bases fitting TRBD1. Germline CDR1 reads WSHSY; CDR2 reads SAAADI. Germline trimming cut 5 bases from V and 5 bases from J; bases unmatched to any gene: 7. The CDR3 consists of 14 residues. The CDR3 DNA reads as TGCGCCAGCAGTCTCCAGGGGGCGCGGACTGAAGCTTTCTTT. It translates to CASSLQGARTEAFF.

The rearrangement joins TRBV5-6 to TRBJ1-2; TRBD1 matches at 8 bases. The germline V gene encodes CDR1 SGHDT and CDR2 YYEEEE. With 0 bases clipped from V and 7 bases from J, the junction kept 2 bases outside the gene matches. The CDR3 has 13 residues. The CDR3 DNA sequence: TGTGCCAGCAGCTTGGGCAGGGGGCCTGGCTACACCTTC. This translates into CASSLGRGPGYTF.

This chain links TRBV7-9 with TRBJ1-1; 9 nucleotides agree with TRBD1. In germline, CDR1 is SEHNR, CDR2 FQNEAQ (reference sequence). This CDR3 has 15 amino acids. With 5 bases clipped from V and 1 base from J, the junction kept 5 bases outside the gene matches. As DNA, the CDR3 is TGTGCCAGCAGCCCCTCGGGACAGGGGAACACTGAAGCTTTCTTT. Encoded protein: CASSPSGQGNTEAFF. The variable domain in full, with the rest retrieved from reference TRBV7-9 and TRBJ1-1, is DTGVSQNPRHKITKRGQNVTFRCDPISEHNRLYWYRQTLGQGPEFLTYFQNEAQLEKSRLLSDRFSAERPKGSFSTLEIQRTEQGDSAMYLCASSPSGQGNTEAFFGQGTRLTVV.

In its sample, this clone was seen once. The chain couples TRBV6-6 to TRBJ1-1; 8 bases fit TRBD1. The J segment lost 1 base and the V segment lost 6 bases, leaving 4 bases of the junction unmatched. This CDR3 region has 14 residues. Germline CDR1 reads MNHNY; CDR2 reads SVGAGI (reference sequence). CDR3 in amino acids: CASSPDRGNTEAFF. CDR3 DNA: TGTGCCAGCAGCCCCGACAGGGGGAACACTGAAGCTTTCTTT.

On this clone itself: At one end the junction does not follow the germline gene, possibly because of a read error. The chain couples TRBV19 to TRBJ2-7; a weak D match, TRBD1 (5 bases). CDR3 length equals 12 residues. Germline values: CDR1 LNHDA, CDR2 SQIVND (reference sequence). The CDR3 DNA reads TGTGCCAGTAGTTCCCCTCTAGGGGCCCCGTTCTTC. Translated, it gives CASSSPLGAPFF.

This clone was seen a few times. The chain has TRBV19 and TRBJ1-6; no definite D call. The germline V gene encodes CDR1 LNHDA and CDR2 SQIVND (reference sequence). Trimming pared 5 bases from V and 9 bases from J, leaving 8 bases between. CDR3 length equals 12 residues. The CDR3: CASSLLGSPLHF. CDR3 coding DNA: TGTGCCAGTAGTCTACTAGGTTCACCCCTCCACTTT.

For the CDR3, the DNA is TGTGCCAGCACCTATAGAGTAGGGGGAAGGGGTAACTATGGCTACACCTTC. Its protein product is CASTYRVGGRGNYGYTF. The rearrangement joins TRBV27 to TRBJ1-2, with D perhaps TRBD1 (6 bases). The CDR3 totals 17 residues. Trimming stripped 7 bases from V and 1 base from J, with 22 bases between. CDR1 and CDR2 from the germline V gene are MNHEY and SMNVEV (reference sequence).

The chain combines TRBV13 with TRBJ1-3; TRBD1 matches 7 bases. V lost 5 bases to trimming and J lost 2 bases; unmatched junction nucleotides: 3. The CDR3 totals 14 residues. Germline V gives CDR1 PRHDT, CDR2 FYEKMQ (reference sequence). In DNA, the CDR3 is TGTGCCAGCAGCCCGGACAGGACTGGAAACACCATATATTTT. This translates into CASSPDRTGNTIYF. The variable domain in full, with the rest retrieved from reference TRBV13 and TRBJ1-3, is AAGVIQSPRHLIKEKRETATLKCYPIPRHDTVYWYQQGPGQDPQFLISFYEKMQSDKGSIPDRFSAQQFSDYHSELNMSSLELGDSALYFCASSPDRTGNTIYFGEGSWLTVV.

V and J are TRBV19 and TRBJ1-4; unclear D gene. Germline loops: CDR1 LNHDA, CDR2 SQIVND (reference sequence). CDR3 length equals 14 residues. Between the trimmed V and J ends, which lost 5 bases and 0 bases, there was a span of 7 bases. The CDR3 region is CASSSATTNEKLFF. CDR3 nucleotides: TGTGCCAGTAGTTCAGCCACAACTAATGAAAAACTGTTTTTT.

The J gene is TRBJ1-3, the V gene TRBV7-6; no definite D call. The V gene lost 4 bases and the J gene lost 1 base, with 14 bases spanning the gap. There are 16 residues in the CDR3. Germline CDR1 SGHVS, CDR2 FNYEAQ. The CDR3 coding sequence is TGTGCCAGCAGCTCGACGGGTGGTTTATCTGGAAACACCATATATTTT. It translates to CASSSTGGLSGNTIYF.

J is TRBJ1-5 and V is TRBV15; TRBD1 is a possible D gene (6 bases). V was pared by 1 base and J by 3 bases, with 10 bases between. Looked up from germline, CDR1 is LNHNV and CDR2 is YYDKDF (reference sequence). The CDR3 is made up of 15 amino acids. Here the CDR3 reads CATSRVTGPNQPQHF. The CDR3 DNA reads as TGTGCCACCAGCAGAGTTACAGGGCCCAATCAGCCCCAGCATTTT.

Only one count was recorded for this clone. CDR3 loop: CASSESPGQETQYF. CDR3 DNA sequence: TGCGCCAGCAGTGAGAGTCCAGGCCAAGAGACCCAGTACTTC. The chain couples TRBV10-1 to TRBJ2-5, with D uncertain. The CDR3 has 14 amino acids. The germline V and J ends were trimmed by 2 bases and 1 base, with 8 bases remaining between them. CDR1 and CDR2 (germline): WNHNN, SYGVQD (reference sequence).

The chain has TRBV28 and TRBJ2-7; a possible D gene is TRBD1 (5 bases). Germline V gene sequence: CDR1 MDHEN, CDR2 SYDVKM. This CDR3 has 12 residues. V gave up 7 bases and J gave up 1 base, with 8 bases separating them. CDR3 coding DNA: TGTGCCAGCACCCGACAGTCCTACGAGCAGTACTTC. It yields the protein CASTRQSYEQYF.